This T cell receptor beta chain is drawn from a study of cytomegalovirus exposure and HLA in healthy donors. PCR primers comprised 60 Vbeta and 13 Jbeta primers. The repertoire was sequenced with immunoSEQ multiplex PCR; TCRdb's copy has only in-frame clones and lacks some. The data contain 120,000 to 150,000 clones, more than 60% of them singletons. A single count supports this clone. The origin of this receptor is a man between 40 and 49 years old in good health and CMV-seropositive. Sequenced material: PBMCs.

In DNA, the CDR3 is TGTGCCAGCAGCTTAATAGCGGGAGGCGCACTAGCCAAAAACATTCAGTACTTC. Amino acids: CASSLIAGGALAKNIQYF. The chain recombines TRBV7-8 with TRBJ2-4; 10 nucleotides agree with TRBD2. The V segment lost 2 bases and the J segment 0 bases; nucleotides outside the gene matches: 7. CDR3 size: 18 residues. Germline CDR1 reads SGHVS; CDR2 reads FQNEAQ.